These T cell receptor beta chains were read from a single sample in a study of human T cells and chemical hapten exposure. Using its own MiXCR run on the RACE reads, TCRdb lists one record per CDR3 protein. The sample holds tens of thousands of distinct CDR3 sequences, approximately 8% seen once. Specimen: whole blood, collected in connection with sensitization to the hapten diphenylcyclopropenone (DPC). All receptors come from a woman aged 25 to 39 with alopecia areata. Some clones in this sample may be carry-over from other donors' samples. Each CDR3 is given with its conserved first and last residue. A D gene is named only where the DNA matches it firmly. The size entry is marked missing in some rows and otherwise reads once, few, many or a size class.

D gene	V gene	J gene	clone size	CDR3 DNA	CDR3 protein
-	TRBV20-1	TRBJ1-1	many	TGCAGTGCTAGAGCGACCCCAACGGGCGGGGGTCCTGAAGCTTTCTTT	CSARATPTGGGPEAFF
-	TRBV3-1	TRBJ2-3	-	TGTGCCAGCAGCCAATTGGGAGATGCGCAGTATTTT	CASSQLGDAQYF
TRBD1	TRBV5-6	TRBJ2-2	many	TGTGCCAGCAGCCCACCCTGGGACAGGGAGTATACCGGGGAGCTGTTTTTT	CASSPPWDREYTGELFF
TRBD2	TRBV6-5	TRBJ2-3	many	TGTGCCAGCAACGGGGGGATCACAGATACGCAGTATTTT	CASNGGITDTQYF
-	TRBV9	TRBJ2-5	few	TGTGCCAGCAGCGCCGGGACTCCCCAAGAGACCCAGTACTTC	CASSAGTPQETQYF
-	TRBV6-5	TRBJ1-2	many	TGTGCCAGCAGCCAGGACCGGGCCCCGGATAACTATGGCTACACCTTC	CASSQDRAPDNYGYTF
-	TRBV6-5	TRBJ1-4	many	TGTGCCAGCAGCCCTAGCATCACAACGAGAGAAAAACTGTTTTTT	CASSPSITTREKLFF
-	TRBV7-9	TRBJ1-5	once	TGTGCCAGCAAACAAGACCTAAATCAGCCCCAGCATTTT	CASKQDLNQPQHF
-	TRBV12-3/TRBV12-4	TRBJ2-5	many	TGTGCCAGCAGTTTAGTGGGTCAAGAGACCCAGTACTTC	CASSLVGQETQYF
-	TRBV7-2	TRBJ2-5	few	TGTGCCAGCAGCTTTGTAGCGCAAGAGACCCAGTACTTC	CASSFVAQETQYF
-	TRBV29-1	TRBJ1-1	few	TGCAGCGTTGATGGGGGTCGGGGGAACAGGAACACTGAAGCTTTCTTT	CSVDGGRGNRNTEAFF
-	TRBV21-1	TRBJ2-1	few	TGTGCCAACCAAGGTCAGGGAGCCTACCAGTTCTTC	CANQGQGAYQFF
-	TRBV9	TRBJ2-1	many	TGTGCCAGCAGCGCCCCACTTTACAATGAGCAGTTCTTC	CASSAPLYNEQFF
TRBD1	TRBV7-9	TRBJ1-1	many	TGTGCCACCTCACCGGGACAGGGGCCTAACACTGAAGCTTTCTTT	CATSPGQGPNTEAFF
-	TRBV24-1	TRBJ2-3	many	TGTGCCACCAGTGATTCTCGATTCTCCGGTGCAGATACGCAGTATTTT	CATSDSRFSGADTQYF
TRBD1	TRBV2	TRBJ2-1	many	TGTGCCAGCACCCGACAGGGTTGGAGCAATGAGCAGTTCTTC	CASTRQGWSNEQFF
-	TRBV3-1	TRBJ1-5	many	TGTGCCAGCAGCCTACAGAGGGAAAAGGGTCAGCCCCAGCATTTT	CASSLQREKGQPQHF
TRBD1	TRBV13	TRBJ1-3	many	TGTGCCAGCAGCTTGGGACAGGACGAAGGAAACACCATATATTTT	CASSLGQDEGNTIYF
-	TRBV18	TRBJ1-1	few	TGTGCCAGCTCACTGCCGTCGCGCACTGAAGCTTTCTTT	CASSLPSRTEAFF
-	TRBV12-3/TRBV12-4	TRBJ2-7	many	TGTGCCAGCAGTTTCGGCCCTTACGTGGAGCAGTACTTC	CASSFGPYVEQYF
-	TRBV5-1	TRBJ2-7	many	TGCGCCAGCAGCTTGGGCGTCCCAGTCTACGAGCAGTACTTC	CASSLGVPVYEQYF
-	TRBV19	TRBJ2-7	many	TGTGCCAGTACCCCGACCCTCCAGAGCTACGAGCAGTACTTC	CASTPTLQSYEQYF
-	TRBV5-6	TRBJ2-1	few	TGTGCCAGCAGCTTGGAGGCCGTCTACAATGAGCAGTTCTTC	CASSLEAVYNEQFF
-	TRBV6-5	TRBJ1-1	few	TGTGCCAGCCGAGCGGGGGTTCCAAGTACTGAAGCTTTCTTT	CASRAGVPSTEAFF
-	TRBV7-2	TRBJ1-1	few	TGTGCCAGCAAAAGACAGTCCTTGAACACTGAAGCTTTCTTT	CASKRQSLNTEAFF
-	TRBV6-6	TRBJ2-1	-	TGTGCCAGCAGTTACTCGAGTTCGCTAGCGAGCATCTTCAATGAGCAGTTCTTC	CASSYSSSLASIFNEQFF
-	TRBV29-1	TRBJ1-1	few	TGCAGCGTTGAAGAGGTATGGGGCCGGGATGAAATGTTTATGAACACTGAAGCTTTCTTT	CSVEEVWGRDEMFMNTEAFF
-	TRBV5-1	TRBJ2-3	many	TGCGCCAGCAGCTTGACGCCAATTAGCACAGATACGCAGTATTTT	CASSLTPISTDTQYF
-	TRBV18	TRBJ1-4	-	TGTGCCAGCTCATCTTTCTCCGGGACACGAACTAATGAAAAACTGTTTTTT	CASSSFSGTRTNEKLFF
-	TRBV12-5	TRBJ1-1	few	TGTGCTAGTGTCTTAAACGTATACACTGAAGCTTTCTTT	CASVLNVYTEAFF
TRBD2	TRBV20-1	TRBJ2-1	few	TGCAGTGCTGCCTACCCGTCTCAGAGCGGCCGGGGGGTTGAGCAGTTCTTC	CSAAYPSQSGRGVEQFF
-	TRBV30	TRBJ1-1	many	TGTGCCTGGAGTCTTGAATGGGCACCCGTGGGACGAGACGCTTTCTTT	CAWSLEWAPVGRDAFF
TRBD1	TRBV12-3/TRBV12-4	TRBJ1-6	-	TGTGCCAGCAGGCTCGGACAGGGGAATTCACCCCTCCACTTT	CASRLGQGNSPLHF
TRBD1	TRBV7-8	TRBJ2-1	many	TGTGCCAGCAGCCTATCCGGGACAGGGCCCTACAATGAGCAGTTCTTC	CASSLSGTGPYNEQFF
-	TRBV30	TRBJ1-1	many	TGTGCCTGGAGCCTAACCTTTGACACTGAAGCTTTCTTT	CAWSLTFDTEAFF
-	TRBV27	TRBJ2-7	many	TGTGCCAGCAGTTTCCCGACAGGCGAGCAGTACTTC	CASSFPTGEQYF
-	TRBV24-1	TRBJ2-1	many	TGTGCCACCAGTGTGGAACCCTACAATGAGCAGTTCTTC	CATSVEPYNEQFF
TRBD2	TRBV20-1	TRBJ2-3	many	TGCAGTGCTAGAGTACCCGGGGGGGCCGATACGCAGTATTTT	CSARVPGGADTQYF
-	TRBV20-1	TRBJ1-2	-	TGCAGTGCTAGAGGGCCAGGGGTTGGCTACACCTTC	CSARGPGVGYTF
TRBD1	TRBV6-5	TRBJ1-1	many	TGTGCCAGCAGATCCGGGACAGGGACGATGAACACTGAAGCTTTCTTT	CASRSGTGTMNTEAFF
-	TRBV7-2	TRBJ2-5	many	TGTGCCAGCAGCTTAGATACGGAGACCCAGTACTTC	CASSLDTETQYF
-	TRBV11-2	TRBJ2-5	few	TGTGCCAGCAGCTCCCAGGAAGCTTGGTACCAAGAGACCCAGTACTTC	CASSSQEAWYQETQYF
TRBD1	TRBV5-5	TRBJ2-3	many	TGTGCCAGCAGCCCAACAGGGGGCCCAGATACGCAGTATTTT	CASSPTGGPDTQYF
-	TRBV14	TRBJ1-1	few	TGTGCCAGCAGCCAATCTCCAGGGGAACAGGACAACACTGAAGCTTTCTTT	CASSQSPGEQDNTEAFF
TRBD1	TRBV2	TRBJ2-3	few	TGTGCCAGCCGATCCGGGACAGGGCTGCCGGATACGCAGTATTTT	CASRSGTGLPDTQYF
-	TRBV7-6	TRBJ2-6	many	TGTGCCAGCAGCTTATTTTTGGGGGCTGGGGCCAACGTCCTGACTTTC	CASSLFLGAGANVLTF
-	TRBV20-1	TRBJ2-1	few	TGCAGTGCCCTCCCCCCCGCCAGCTCCTACAATGAGCAGTTCTTC	CSALPPASSYNEQFF
TRBD1	TRBV29-1	TRBJ2-2	many	TGCAGCGTAAAAATACCGGGACAGTTCACCGGGGAGCTGTTTTTT	CSVKIPGQFTGELFF
-	TRBV11-2	TRBJ2-7	many	TGTGCCAGCAGCTTAGCTGGTCCCACCTCGCTCGAGCAGTACTTC	CASSLAGPTSLEQYF
-	TRBV18	TRBJ2-5	-	TGTGCCAGCTCGCCAAGGGCCTCGGAAGAGACCCAGTACTTC	CASSPRASEETQYF
-	TRBV10-3	TRBJ2-3	many	TGTGCCATCAGTGCCAGGCCGCTAGGAGATACGCAGTATTTT	CAISARPLGDTQYF
TRBD2	TRBV29-1	TRBJ2-5	many	TGCAGCGTTATGCCCGGGACTAGCGTAGAGACCCAGTACTTC	CSVMPGTSVETQYF
-	TRBV5-1	TRBJ2-3	many	TGCGCCAGCAGCTTGGGGGACTGGGGAAGGACAGATACGCAGTATTTT	CASSLGDWGRTDTQYF
-	TRBV20-1	TRBJ1-1	-	TGCAGTGCTAGGCGGGAAACTGAAGCTTTCTTT	CSARRETEAFF
-	TRBV29-1	TRBJ2-3	many	TGCAGCGGCACCGGCGTCAGCACAGATACGCAGTATTTT	CSGTGVSTDTQYF
TRBD1	TRBV10-3	TRBJ1-6	many	TGTGCCGTAAGGACAGGGGGGAATTCACCCCTCCACTTT	CAVRTGGNSPLHF
-	TRBV20-1	TRBJ2-7	few	TGCAGTGCTCTCGCGGGGCGCCAGGAGGACGAGCAGTACTTC	CSALAGRQEDEQYF
-	TRBV6-1	TRBJ1-5	many	TGTGCCAGCAGCAAACAGGGAGCGGGCAATCAGCCCCAGCATTTT	CASSKQGAGNQPQHF
-	TRBV27	TRBJ2-3	-	TGTGCCAGCCGGGGGCTCGGGGGATATACGCAGTATTTT	CASRGLGGYTQYF
-	TRBV5-1	TRBJ2-7	many	TGCGCCAGCAGCTTGGCCGGGTTAACAGGAGGATACGAGCAGTACTTC	CASSLAGLTGGYEQYF